The clone carrying this TCR beta chain was counted at least ten times. Its specificity is not known. V was clipped by 6 bases and J by 5 bases, with 21 bases between them. CDR1 is KGHDR and CDR2 is SFDVKD in the germline V gene. The CDR3 consists of 16 residues. This entry belongs to a study of CD8+CD57+ T cells in acquired aplastic anemia. Sequencing was done on patients that had shown CD8+CD57+ cell expansion by flow cytometry. A severe acquired aplastic anemia diagnosis applied to all patients. CDR3 and TCR beta VDJ profiling relied on genomic DNA as the template. TCRdb reprocessed the reads via MiXCR and lists one record per CDR3 protein. The sample includes under 200,000 distinct CDR3 sequences, around half of them seen just once. Study-level points and caveats: Patients and controls were not found to differ significantly in CD8+ Simpson's diversity.

Sequencing was performed on sorted CD4+, CD8+, or CD8+CD57+ T cells (not recorded which) from PBMCs. The chain couples TRBV24-1 to TRBJ2-5; D not certain. The clonotype comes from a human donor with aplastic anemia. The CDR3 protein is CATSPFAAPGVETQYF. The CDR3 nucleotides are TGTGCCACCAGTCCATTTGCAGCCCCAGGTGTGGAGACCCAGTACTTC.